Each of the 15 T cell receptor beta chains below was sequenced from the same sample in a study of OX40 agonist ivuxolimab in advanced cancers. Here immunoSEQ multiplex PCR was the method, and the copy in TCRdb shows in-frame clones only, minus some. Among 75,000 to 100,000 clones listed, 70% to 90% were seen once. The material sequenced was CD4+ or CD8+ T cells sorted from blood, taken in a trial of the OX40 agonist ivuxolimab. The receptors here all came from an adult with an advanced solid tumor such as melanoma, head and neck, liver or kidney cancer.

The gene calls are TRBV29-1 and TRBJ2-1, with 7 positions matching TRBD1. Per the germline V gene, CDR1 is SQVTM and CDR2 is ANQGSEA. With V trimmed by 0 bases and J by 7 bases, 3 bases remained unmatched. The CDR3 extends over 13 amino acids. CDR3 amino acids: CSVEEWGQNEQFF. The CDR3 DNA sequence: TGCAGCGTTGAAGAGTGGGGACAGAATGAGCAGTTCTTC.

This clone was picked up a small number of times. The gene calls are TRBV2 and TRBJ1-5; 8 bases fit TRBD1. Trimming took 5 bases from V and 4 from J; bases not matched to a gene: 7. Germline CDR1 is SNHLY and CDR2 is FYNNEI. This CDR3 is 15 amino acids long. CDR3 residues: CASSSGQVLNQPQHF. The CDR3 nucleotides read TGTGCCAGCAGTTCGGGACAGGTCCTGAATCAGCCCCAGCATTTT.

This sequence joins TRBV5-5 and TRBJ1-2; possible D gene TRBD1, 6 bases. The CDR3 contains 15 residues. Germline V gives CDR1 SGHKS, CDR2 YYEKEE (reference sequence). The V end was cut by 3 bases, the J end by 5 bases, with 17 bases between. CDR3 DNA: TGTGCCAGCAGCTCATTAAAACAGGGCCAATATGGCTACACCTTC. Protein product: CASSSLKQGQYGYTF.

The chain links TRBV15 to TRBJ1-2, with unresolved D. With 0 bases removed from V and 11 bases from J, the gap between germline ends came to 16 bases. This CDR3 is built from 14 residues. Germline CDR1 and CDR2: LNHNV and YYDKDF (reference sequence). The CDR3 nucleotides are TGTGCCACCAGCAGAGATCTGGGAAAGGGCGGTTACACCTTC. Protein sequence: CATSRDLGKGGYTF. The entire variable domain, with the rest obtained from reference TRBV15 and TRBJ1-2, is as follows: DAMVIQNPRYQVTQFGKPVTLSCSQTLNHNVMYWYQQKSSQAPKLLFHYYDKDFNNEADTPDNFQSRRPNTSFCFLDIRSPGLGDTAMYLCATSRDLGKGGYTFGSGTRLTVV.

In DNA form, the CDR3 reads TGTGCCAGCAGCAGATCCCGGGCCGAGAACACTGAAGCTTTCTTT. It encodes CASSRSRAENTEAFF. V usage is TRBV9 and J usage is TRBJ1-1; D ambiguous. The CDR3 contains 15 residues. V dropped 4 bases and J dropped 1 base, with 14 bases sitting between them. Germline V gene lookup returns CDR1 SGDLS and CDR2 YYNGEE.

This rearrangement joins TRBV4-2 to TRBJ1-5, with 7 bases aligning to TRBD1. The CDR3 loop spans 15 amino acids. Germline V gene lookup returns CDR1 LGHNA and CDR2 YNFKEQ. V shed 1 base, J shed 7 bases, and the junction held 7 bases outside the gene matches. As DNA, the CDR3 is TGTGCCAGCAGCCAAGGAACGACAGGGACCCAGCCCCAGCATTTT. Protein product: CASSQGTTGTQPQHF.

The chain is built from TRBV27 and TRBJ2-5; tentative D call: TRBD2 (5 bases). Trimming left V 2 bases short and J 5 bases short, with 15 bases between. Germline lookup yields CDR1 MNHEY and CDR2 SMNVEV (reference sequence). The CDR3 is 15 residues long. CDR3 sequence: CASSLGGETRETQYF. The DNA of the CDR3 is TGTGCCAGCAGTTTAGGAGGCGAAACCCGGGAGACCCAGTACTTC.

The CDR3 region is CASTPGGGQETQYF. In nucleotides, the CDR3 is TGTGCCAGCACCCCGGGGGGCGGGCAAGAGACCCAGTACTTC. The chain carries TRBV7-9 and TRBJ2-5; a possible D gene is TRBD2 (7 bases). This CDR3 is 14 amino acids long. Germline V gene sequence: CDR1 SEHNR, CDR2 FQNEAQ (reference sequence). V lost 7 bases and J lost 2, with 14 bases in between.

The genes are TRBV28 and TRBJ2-3; D may be TRBD2 (7 bases). CDR1 and CDR2 from the germline V gene are MDHEN and SYDVKM. The V end was cut by 7 bases, the J end by 0 bases, with 14 bases between. The CDR3 spans 15 residues. CDR3 nucleotides: TGTGCCAGCAAGTGGGGGGGCCGGAGCACAGATACGCAGTATTTT. This codes for CASKWGGRSTDTQYF. Filled out from reference TRBV28 and TRBJ2-3, the complete variable domain reads DVKVTQSSRYLVKRTGEKVFLECVQDMDHENMFWYRQDPGLGLRLIYFSYDVKMKEKGDIPEGYSVSREKKERFSLILESASTNQTSMYLCASKWGGRSTDTQYFGPGTRLTVL.

The CDR3 here is CASSFPGTSGPPWGELFF. The CDR3 bases are TGCGCCAGCAGCTTCCCCGGGACTAGCGGACCCCCTTGGGGGGAGCTGTTTTTT. The genes are TRBV5-1 and TRBJ2-2, with 11 bases identical to TRBD2. Germline V CDR1 and CDR2: SGHRS, YFSETQ. V was clipped by 2 bases and J by 8 bases; unmatched bases: 14. The CDR3 is 18 amino acids.

The V gene is TRBV5-6, the J gene TRBJ1-1; no firm D call. CDR1 SGHDT and CDR2 YYEEEE come from the germline V gene. The CDR3 runs to 15 residues. V lost 3 bases and J lost 0, with 12 bases in between. DNA of the CDR3: TGTGCCAGCAGCTCTCGGCGCAACATGAACACTGAAGCTTTCTTT. Translating gives CASSSRRNMNTEAFF.

This clone appeared once. V is TRBV19 and J is TRBJ2-5, with TRBD1 matching 9 bases. TRBJ2-7 explains the end of the DNA better; the J call may be wrong. CDR3 size: 15 residues. Germline-derived CDR1 and CDR2 are LNHDA and SQIVND (reference sequence). The CDR3, as DNA: TGTGCCAGTAGTCGCCTCGGGACAGGGTCCTACGAGCAGTACTTC. Its translation is CASSRLGTGSYEQYF.

The chain combines TRBV21-1 with TRBJ1-3. TRBV21-1 corresponds to a pseudogene. This CDR3 comprises 15 residues. CDR3 coding DNA: TGTGCCAGCAGCACGACTGGGAGCTCTGGAAACACCATATATTTT. Protein sequence: CASSTTGSSGNTIYF.

This clone was seen a single time. V is TRBV19 and J is TRBJ1-2, with 11 positions matching TRBD1. Germline loops: CDR1 LNHDA, CDR2 SQIVND (reference sequence). The CDR3 is made up of 16 amino acids. V shed 9 bases and J 3 bases; nucleotides not matched to a gene: 12. Written as DNA, the CDR3 is TGTGCCAGCCAGGGGACAGGGGGGGATCGTCACTATGGCTACACCTTC. This gives the protein CASQGTGGDRHYGYTF. The variable domain in full, with the rest retrieved from reference TRBV19 and TRBJ1-2, is DGGITQSPKYLFRKEGQNVTLSCEQNLNHDAMYWYRQDPGQGLRLIYYSQIVNDFQKGDIAEGYSVSREKKESFPLTVTSAQKNPTAFYLCASQGTGGDRHYGYTFGSGTRLTVV.

The chain couples TRBV5-6 to TRBJ1-2; D call uncertain. Trimming left V 0 bases short and J 6 bases short, with 12 bases between. The CDR3 contains 14 residues. Per germline, CDR1 SGHDT and CDR2 YYEEEE. This CDR3 is CASSLDREVNGYTF. The CDR3 DNA reads TGTGCCAGCAGCTTGGATCGGGAGGTGAATGGCTACACCTTC. The full variable domain, with the rest looked up from reference TRBV5-6 and TRBJ1-2, is DAGVTQSPTHLIKTRGQQVTLRCSPKSGHDTVSWYQQALGQGPQFIFQYYEEEERQRGNFPDRFSGHQFPNYSSELNVNALLLGDSALYLCASSLDREVNGYTFGSGTRLTVV.